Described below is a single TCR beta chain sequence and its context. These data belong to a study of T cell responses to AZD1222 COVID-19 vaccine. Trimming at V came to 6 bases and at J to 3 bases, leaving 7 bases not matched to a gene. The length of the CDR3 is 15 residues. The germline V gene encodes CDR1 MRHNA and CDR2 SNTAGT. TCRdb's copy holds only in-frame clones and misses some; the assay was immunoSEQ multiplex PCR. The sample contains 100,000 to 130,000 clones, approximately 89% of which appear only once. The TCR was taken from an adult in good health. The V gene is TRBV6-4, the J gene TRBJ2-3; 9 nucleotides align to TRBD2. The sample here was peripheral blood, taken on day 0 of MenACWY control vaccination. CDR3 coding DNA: TGTGCCAGCAGGCCCCTAGCGGGGAGGACAGATACGCAGTATTTT. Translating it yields CASRPLAGRTDTQYF.